A single sample is the source of the 32 T cell receptor beta chains below, sequenced in a study of chemoradiotherapy in HPV16-positive cancers. Profiling relied on immunoSEQ multiplex PCR, and the TCRdb table lists in-frame clones only, not all of them. This table holds about 10,000 clones, 65% to 80% found once. The specimen was tumor tissue, collected from a patient who underwent chemoradiotherapy. The receptors were sampled from a human donor with HPV-associated anogenital cancer.

This clone is termed medium-sized. The V gene is TRBV2, the J gene TRBJ1-2, with D hard to call. Between the trimmed V and J ends, which lost 8 bases and 5 bases, there was a span of 15 bases. Germline V gene lookup returns CDR1 SNHLY and CDR2 FYNNEI. The CDR3 runs 13 residues. The CDR3 sequence is CASQPPEMYGYTF. DNA of the CDR3: TGTGCCAGCCAACCGCCCGAGATGTATGGCTACACCTTC.

This chain joins TRBV30 and TRBJ1-2; D call uncertain. This CDR3 spans 12 amino acids. CDR1 is GTSNPN, CDR2 SVGIG, per germline (reference sequence). V lost 4 bases and J 0 bases, leaving 6 bases between the germline ends. The CDR3 DNA is TGTGCCTGGAAGGGTACTAACTATGGCTACACCTTC. Residues: CAWKGTNYGYTF.

In this sample, this clone turned up a few times. The chain employs TRBV19 and TRBJ2-7; 7 bases are shared with TRBD1. CDR1 and CDR2 from the germline V gene are LNHDA and SQIVND (reference sequence). V lost 3 bases, J lost 4 bases, and 6 bases stayed unmatched. The CDR3 covers 14 residues. The CDR3 coding sequence is TGTGCCAGTAGTATGACAGGGTCGAGGTACGAGCAGTACTTC. The encoded protein is CASSMTGSRYEQYF.

The chain uses TRBV4-1 and TRBJ2-6; D ambiguous. CDR1 and CDR2 (germline): MGHRA, YSYEKL. The CDR3 has 17 residues. The V end lost 4 bases, the J end lost 0 bases, and 13 bases lay between the germline ends. In DNA form, the CDR3 reads TGCGCCAGCAGCCCCTGGGGTGCGAGCTCTGGGGCCAACGTCCTGACTTTC. Translating it yields CASSPWGASSGANVLTF.

V usage is TRBV5-5 and J usage is TRBJ2-2; 8 bases are a match to TRBD1. With V trimmed by 4 bases and J by 6 bases, 5 bases remained unmatched. Germline V CDR1 and CDR2: SGHKS, YYEKEE (reference sequence). CDR3 length: 14 residues. CDR3 coding DNA: TGTGCCAGCAGCGCGAGACAGGGGTCCGGGGAGCTGTTTTTT. Protein product: CASSARQGSGELFF.

The V and J genes are TRBV7-9 and TRBJ1-3; D unclear. This CDR3 is built from 14 residues. The germline V gene has CDR1 SEHNR and CDR2 FQNEAQ (reference sequence). Trimming removed 5 bases from V and 4 bases from J, with 12 bases in between. The CDR3 loop is CASSRNAEGNTIYF. The DNA of the CDR3 is TGTGCCAGCAGCCGCAACGCGGAGGGAAACACCATATATTTT.

The genes are TRBV7-8 and TRBJ2-7; D ambiguous. The CDR3 consists of 13 residues. Per germline, CDR1 SGHVS and CDR2 FQNEAQ. The germline V and J ends were trimmed by 5 bases and 2 bases, with 10 bases remaining between them. CDR3 DNA sequence: TGTGCCAGCAGCCCCGGACGGCCCTACGAGCAGTACTTC. Residues: CASSPGRPYEQYF.

The chain has TRBV28 and TRBJ1-2, with TRBD1 matching 9 bases. Germline CDR1 is MDHEN and CDR2 is SYDVKM. The CDR3 is 16 residues long. Losses at the gene ends were 6 bases for V and 3 bases for J; bases not matched to a gene: 11. In DNA, the CDR3 is TGTGCCAGCAGCAAGCCGGGACAGGGATTCGACTATGGCTACACCTTC. Translation gives CASSKPGQGFDYGYTF.

The chain combines TRBV2 with TRBJ2-3, with 9 nucleotides matching TRBD2. CDR1 SNHLY and CDR2 FYNNEI come from the germline V gene. The CDR3 sequence is 17 residues long. V was pared by 4 bases and J by 4 bases, with 12 bases of the junction left unmatched. The CDR3 DNA sequence: TGTGCCAGCAGTGGGCCTGGGCGGGGGGGCCCGTCAGATACGCAGTATTTT. Translated: CASSGPGRGGPSDTQYF. The whole variable domain, remainder taken from reference TRBV2 and TRBJ2-3, is EPEVTQTPSHQVTQMGQEVILRCVPISNHLYFYWYRQILGQKVEFLVSFYNNEISEKSEIFDDQFSVERPDGSNFTLKIRSTKLEDSAMYFCASSGPGRGGPSDTQYFGPGTRLTVL.

About this clone: The same CDR3 also results from other DNA sequences found in this sample. The V and J genes are TRBV29-1 and TRBJ1-4; TRBD1 matches at 7 bases. Looked up from germline, CDR1 is SQVTM and CDR2 is ANQGSEA. This CDR3 is built from 13 residues. V gave up 6 bases and J gave up 8 bases; unmatched junction bases: 9. The CDR3: CSVETLGGEKLFF. For the CDR3, the DNA is TGCAGCGTGGAGACCCTAGGGGGCGAAAAACTGTTTTTT.

This chain uses TRBV27 with TRBJ1-1; 11 bases match TRBD1. This CDR3 contains 17 residues. Unmatched junction bases numbered 11, after V lost 5 bases and J lost 3 bases. Germline loops: CDR1 MNHEY, CDR2 SMNVEV (reference sequence). The DNA of the CDR3 is TGTGCCAGCAGTCCCCGGACAGGGGGCGTTTATCACACTGAAGCTTTCTTT. Amino acid sequence: CASSPRTGGVYHTEAFF.

This rearrangement joins TRBV7-8 to TRBJ1-2, with D possibly being TRBD1 (6 bases). V shed 5 bases and J shed 0 bases, with 10 bases lying between them. The CDR3 is 14 residues long. Germline CDR1 reads SGHVS; CDR2 reads FQNEAQ. The CDR3 sequence: CASSIQGANYGYTF. CDR3 in DNA: TGTGCCAGCAGCATACAGGGAGCTAACTATGGCTACACCTTC.

This sequence joins TRBV27 and TRBJ2-5; TRBD1 matches 7 bases. CDR1 MNHEY and CDR2 SMNVEV come from the germline V gene (reference sequence). The CDR3 has 14 residues. V lost 5 bases to trimming and J lost 10 bases; unmatched junction nucleotides: 13. In DNA, the CDR3 is TGTGCCAGCAGTCCCTGGACAGGACGAGGGGACCAGTACTTC. Its translation: CASSPWTGRGDQYF.

The chain is built from TRBV4-1 and TRBJ2-5, with a weak D call TRBD2 (5 bases). The CDR3 runs 14 residues. Per the germline V gene, CDR1 is MGHRA and CDR2 is YSYEKL. The V end was cut by 0 bases, the J end by 4 bases, with 9 bases between. CDR3 in amino acids: CASSQDRGRETQYF. CDR3 bases: TGCGCCAGCAGCCAAGATCGGGGTAGAGAGACCCAGTACTTC.

The V gene is TRBV2, the J gene TRBJ2-7; D not certain. The V end was cut by 4 bases, the J end by 2 bases, with 12 bases between. CDR1 is SNHLY, CDR2 FYNNEI, per germline. CDR3 length: 14 amino acids. The CDR3 nucleotides are TGTGCCAGCAGTGGTTGGGCCAGTACCTACGAGCAGTACTTC. As protein: CASSGWASTYEQYF. The entire variable domain, with the rest obtained from reference TRBV2 and TRBJ2-7, is as follows: EPEVTQTPSHQVTQMGQEVILRCVPISNHLYFYWYRQILGQKVEFLVSFYNNEISEKSEIFDDQFSVERPDGSNFTLKIRSTKLEDSAMYFCASSGWASTYEQYFGPGTRLTVT.

The chain employs TRBV15 and TRBJ1-1; TRBD1 aligns across 9 bases. This CDR3 region has 13 residues. Germline loops: CDR1 LNHNV, CDR2 YYDKDF (reference sequence). V was pared by 8 bases and J by 3 bases, with 4 bases of the junction left unmatched. The CDR3 coding sequence is TGTGCCACCGGCTGGGACAGGGACACTGAAGCTTTCTTT. It specifies CATGWDRDTEAFF.

The rearrangement uses TRBV9 and TRBJ2-7; TRBD2 might be the D (6 bases). Germline V gives CDR1 SGDLS, CDR2 YYNGEE. Trimming took 0 bases from V and 6 from J, leaving 10 bases between them. This CDR3 has 13 amino acids. CDR3 residues: CASSVGVGGEQYF. The CDR3 DNA follows: TGTGCCAGCAGCGTAGGTGTGGGGGGCGAGCAGTACTTC.

The chain joins TRBV30 to TRBJ2-6; D remains unclear. CDR1 is GTSNPN, CDR2 SVGIG, per germline (reference sequence). Trimming removed 3 bases at V and 1 base at J, with 4 bases between. This CDR3 has 13 amino acids. The CDR3 reads CAWRPSGANVLTF. The CDR3 DNA sequence: TGTGCCTGGAGACCTTCTGGGGCCAACGTCCTGACTTTC. The full variable domain, in which reference TRBV30 and TRBJ2-6 provide the parts outside the CDR3, is SQTIHQWPATLVQPVGSPLSLECTVEGTSNPNLYWYRQAAGRGLQLLFYSVGIGQISSEVPQNLSASRPQDRQFILSSKKLLLSDSGFYLCAWRPSGANVLTFGAGSRLTVL.

The rearrangement uses TRBV25-1 and TRBJ2-5; possible D gene TRBD2, 5 bases. CDR3 length equals 16 residues. Trimming took 2 bases from V and 3 from J, leaving 16 bases between them. CDR1 and CDR2 (germline): MGHDK, SYGVNS. In nucleotides, the CDR3 is TGTGCCAGCAGTGAAATAGTTTGGGCGGGCGAAGAGACCCAGTACTTC. Translating gives CASSEIVWAGEETQYF.

The rearrangement links TRBV19 to TRBJ1-6; D gene unclear. CDR3 length: 14 amino acids. V lost 8 bases and J lost 6, with 14 bases in between. Germline V gene sequence: CDR1 LNHDA, CDR2 SQIVND (reference sequence). CDR3 nucleotides: TGTGCCAGTGGGATACCTCGCCCTAATTCACCCCTCCACTTT. As protein: CASGIPRPNSPLHF.

The sample holds a few counts of this clone. This chain joins TRBV6-4 and TRBJ2-7, with no clear D. Between the trimmed V and J ends, which lost 6 bases and 4 bases, there was a span of 7 bases. The germline gives CDR1 MRHNA, CDR2 SNTAGT. The CDR3 has 11 amino acids. The CDR3, as DNA: TGTGCCAGCAGCGACAAGTACGAGCAGTACTTC. Translated, it gives CASSDKYEQYF.

This clone was picked up one time. The genes are TRBV2 and TRBJ1-5; a possible D gene is TRBD1 (5 bases). The germline V gene encodes CDR1 SNHLY and CDR2 FYNNEI. The V and J ends lost 8 bases and 1 base respectively, with 9 bases between them. The CDR3 covers 13 residues. CDR3 protein: CASRRQSNQPQHF. CDR3 nucleotide sequence: TGTGCCAGCCGGAGACAGAGCAATCAGCCCCAGCATTTT. Using reference TRBV2 and TRBJ1-5 for the parts outside the CDR3, the full variable domain is EPEVTQTPSHQVTQMGQEVILRCVPISNHLYFYWYRQILGQKVEFLVSFYNNEISEKSEIFDDQFSVERPDGSNFTLKIRSTKLEDSAMYFCASRRQSNQPQHFGDGTRLSIL.

This sequence joins TRBV28 and TRBJ1-2; no clear D gene. V was shortened by 7 bases and J by 1 base, with 13 bases between the two germline ends. The CDR3 sequence is 14 residues long. Germline-derived CDR1 and CDR2 are MDHEN and SYDVKM. The CDR3: CASKAAGNNYGYTF. As DNA, the CDR3 is TGTGCCAGCAAAGCGGCGGGGAATAACTATGGCTACACCTTC.

This chain joins TRBV4-1 and TRBJ1-4; D is unresolved. The ends were cut back, 0 bases at V and 8 bases at J, with 7 bases in the middle. Germline V gene sequence: CDR1 MGHRA, CDR2 YSYEKL. This CDR3 has 13 residues. The CDR3 here is CASSQDLAEKLFF. The CDR3 coding sequence is TGCGCCAGCAGCCAAGATCTTGCCGAAAAACTGTTTTTT.

The chain is built from TRBV10-2 and TRBJ1-1; D remains unclear. V dropped 4 bases and J dropped 0 bases, with 15 bases sitting between them. This CDR3 contains 16 residues. Germline V gives CDR1 WSHSY, CDR2 SAAADI. The CDR3 region has the DNA TGCGCCAGCAGTGGAGCCATGGCCGGACTGAACACTGAAGCTTTCTTT. It is translated as CASSGAMAGLNTEAFF.

The V gene is TRBV11-2, the J gene TRBJ1-5; D is unresolved. The CDR3 length is 17 residues. CDR1 SGHAT and CDR2 FQNNGV come from the germline V gene. V was pared by 1 base and J by 0 bases, with 13 bases between. CDR3 sequence (DNA): TGTGCCAGCAGCTTAGGCGGACGATTGGATAGCAATCAGCCCCAGCATTTT. The encoded protein is CASSLGGRLDSNQPQHF.

The chain combines TRBV4-1 with TRBJ1-3; unclear D gene. The length of the CDR3 is 15 residues. V was pared by 6 bases and J by 4 bases, with 16 bases between. CDR1 and CDR2 (germline): MGHRA, YSYEKL. The CDR3 DNA follows: TGCGCCAGCAGTCCAACAGCGGAAAAAGGAAACACCATATATTTT. Amino acid sequence: CASSPTAEKGNTIYF.

The chain is built from TRBV7-9 and TRBJ2-7, with TRBD1 matching 9 bases. The CDR3 is 14 amino acids. The V segment lost 4 bases and the J segment 5 bases; nucleotides outside the gene matches: 6. Germline loops: CDR1 SEHNR, CDR2 FQNEAQ (reference sequence). CDR3 sequence (DNA): TGTGCCAGCAGCTCCGACAGGGGGACCAACGAGCAGTACTTC. This encodes CASSSDRGTNEQYF.

CDR3 in amino acids: CSVAGQSNQPQHF. CDR3 in DNA: TGCAGCGTAGCGGGACAGAGCAATCAGCCCCAGCATTTT. This rearrangement joins TRBV29-1 to TRBJ1-5; 7 bases fit TRBD1. After removal of 6 bases from V and 1 base from J, the junction contained 3 bases not matched to a gene. The germline V gene has CDR1 SQVTM and CDR2 ANQGSEA. The CDR3 runs to 13 residues.

This clone was seen a single time. V is TRBV5-1 and J is TRBJ1-2; D is ambiguous. The ends were cut back, 2 bases at V and 4 bases at J, with 9 bases in the middle. Germline V gene sequence: CDR1 SGHRS, CDR2 YFSETQ. The CDR3 is 13 amino acids. CDR3 amino acids: CASSLEGPYGYTF. The DNA for the CDR3 is TGCGCCAGCAGCTTAGAAGGTCCCTATGGCTACACCTTC.

The J gene is TRBJ1-2, the V gene TRBV5-5; D gene unclear. Germline V lookup: CDR1 SGHKS, CDR2 YYEKEE (reference sequence). V lost 0 bases to trimming and J lost 4 bases, with 13 bases between them. The CDR3 length is 15 residues. CDR3 sequence reads: CASSLDRSLVYGYTF. DNA for the CDR3: TGTGCCAGCAGCTTGGACCGCTCTCTCGTCTATGGCTACACCTTC.

The genes are TRBV12-5 and TRBJ1-2; D might be TRBD1 (5 bases). CDR1 and CDR2 (germline): LGHNT, FRNRAP. The CDR3 length is 13 residues. Trimming left V 2 bases short and J 8 bases short, with 12 bases between. The CDR3 here is CASGLRGGKGYTF. For the CDR3, the DNA is TGTGCTAGTGGTTTGCGCGGGGGGAAAGGCTACACCTTC.